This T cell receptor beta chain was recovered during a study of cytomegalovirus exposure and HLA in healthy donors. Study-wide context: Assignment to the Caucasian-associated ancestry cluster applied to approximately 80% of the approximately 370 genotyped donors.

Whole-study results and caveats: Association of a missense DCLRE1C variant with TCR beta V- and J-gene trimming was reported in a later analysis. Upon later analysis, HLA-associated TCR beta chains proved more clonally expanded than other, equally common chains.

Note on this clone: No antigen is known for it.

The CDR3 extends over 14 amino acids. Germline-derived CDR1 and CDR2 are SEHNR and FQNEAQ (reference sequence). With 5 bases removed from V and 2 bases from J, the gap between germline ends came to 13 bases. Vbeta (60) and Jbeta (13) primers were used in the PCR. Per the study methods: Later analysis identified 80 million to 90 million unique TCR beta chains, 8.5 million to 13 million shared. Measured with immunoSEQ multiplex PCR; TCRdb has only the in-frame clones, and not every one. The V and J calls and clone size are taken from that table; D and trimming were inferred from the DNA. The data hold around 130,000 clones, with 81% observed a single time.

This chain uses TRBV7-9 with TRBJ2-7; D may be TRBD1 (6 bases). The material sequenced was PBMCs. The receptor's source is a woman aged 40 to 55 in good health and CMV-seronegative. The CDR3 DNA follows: TGTGCCAGCAGCCTACTACAGGGCCCCTACGAGCAGTACTTC. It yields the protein CASSLLQGPYEQYF. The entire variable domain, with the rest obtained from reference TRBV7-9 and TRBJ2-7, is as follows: DTGVSQNPRHKITKRGQNVTFRCDPISEHNRLYWYRQTLGQGPEFLTYFQNEAQLEKSRLLSDRFSAERPKGSFSTLEIQRTEQGDSAMYLCASSLLQGPYEQYFGPGTRLTVT.